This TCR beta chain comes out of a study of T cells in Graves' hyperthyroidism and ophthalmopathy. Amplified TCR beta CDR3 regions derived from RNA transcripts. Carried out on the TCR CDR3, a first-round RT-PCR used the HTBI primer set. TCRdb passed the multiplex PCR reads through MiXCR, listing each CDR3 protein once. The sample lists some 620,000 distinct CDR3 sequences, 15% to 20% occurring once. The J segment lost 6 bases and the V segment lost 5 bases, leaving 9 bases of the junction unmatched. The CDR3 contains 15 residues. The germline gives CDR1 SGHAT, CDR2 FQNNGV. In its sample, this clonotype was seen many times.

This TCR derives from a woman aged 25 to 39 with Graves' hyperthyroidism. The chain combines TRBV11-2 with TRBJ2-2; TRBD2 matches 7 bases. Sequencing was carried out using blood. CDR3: CASSPSGNEAGELFF. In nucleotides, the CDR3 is TGTGCCAGCAGCCCGAGCGGGAATGAGGCCGGGGAGCTGTTTTTT.